This entry lists 7 T cell receptor beta chains sequenced from one sample in a study of T cells in Graves' hyperthyroidism and ophthalmopathy. Researchers took RNA transcripts and amplified the TCR beta CDR3 regions from them. In the first-round RT-PCR of the TCR CDR3, the HTBI primer set was used. TCRdb re-derived calls from the multiplex PCR reads in MiXCR, one entry per CDR3 protein. Of around 500,000 distinct CDR3 sequences in the sample, 14% were seen once. The sequenced material came from blood. The receptors derive from a woman between 35 and 50 years old with Graves' hyperthyroidism.

Points on this clonotype: An end of the junction does not agree with germline; a read error may underlie this. DNA of the CDR3: TGTGCCAGCAGTTCACCTTCCTACGGGCAGTACTTC. It is translated as CASSSPSYGQYF. The chain carries TRBV12-3 or TRBV12-4 and TRBJ2-7; D not resolved. The CDR3 is 12 residues long.

At least ten counts were recorded for this clonotype. The V and J genes are TRBV20-1 and TRBJ2-5; D may be TRBD1 (6 bases). V was pared by 3 bases and J by 2 bases, with 16 bases between. CDR1 is DFQATT and CDR2 is SNEGSKA in the germline V gene (reference sequence). This CDR3 contains 15 residues. The CDR3: CSASAQGLNQETQYF. The DNA of the CDR3 is TGCAGTGCTAGTGCGCAGGGGCTGAATCAAGAGACCCAGTACTTC.

This clonotype was seen repeatedly, ten times or more. The CDR3 is CASSPTTGYNQPQHF. The CDR3 nucleotides read TGTGCCAGCAGTCCCACGACAGGGTACAATCAGCCCCAGCATTTT. The V and J genes are TRBV12-3 or TRBV12-4 and TRBJ1-5; TRBD1 aligns across 7 bases. The CDR3 loop spans 15 amino acids. V dropped 5 bases and J dropped 3; count of bases not matched to a gene: 7.

This clonotype came up many times. V and J are TRBV6-1 and TRBJ2-2; 7 positions agree with TRBD2. The CDR3 sequence is 17 residues long. Trimming removed 7 bases from V and 4 bases from J; junction bases left unmatched: 15. CDR1 is MNHNS, CDR2 SASEGT, per germline. CDR3 coding DNA: TGTGCCAGCATCCTCCTGGGGGTAGCGGGCATCACCGGGGAGCTGTTTTTT. Translation gives CASILLGVAGITGELFF.

This clonotype was seen a handful of times. CDR3 sequence reads: CASSLLDSGANVLTF. The CDR3 DNA reads as TGCGCCAGCAGCTTATTGGACTCTGGGGCCAACGTCCTGACTTTC. The chain uses TRBV5-1 and TRBJ2-6; D is undetermined. Trimming removed 2 bases from V and 0 bases from J, with 6 bases in between. The CDR3 is 15 amino acids. The germline CDR1 and CDR2 sequences are SGHRS and YFSETQ.

This clonotype appeared a few times. This sequence joins TRBV5-6 and TRBJ1-6; no clear D. The germline V gene encodes CDR1 SGHDT and CDR2 YYEEEE. CDR3 length: 14 amino acids. Between the trimmed V and J ends, which lost 2 bases and 7 bases, there was a span of 10 bases. The chain's CDR3 is CASSFRAVNSPLHF. The CDR3 DNA sequence: TGTGCCAGCAGCTTCCGGGCGGTGAATTCACCCCTCCACTTT.

This clonotype was seen a handful of times. The J gene is TRBJ1-3, the V gene TRBV5-1; no reliable D call. This CDR3 contains 16 residues. Germline V gene sequence: CDR1 SGHRS, CDR2 YFSETQ. V was trimmed by 0 bases and J by 7 bases, leaving 17 bases between them. Here the CDR3 DNA reads TGCGCCAGCAGCTTGGGTCTTGGGAGAATGGAGAACACCATATATTTT. Residues: CASSLGLGRMENTIYF.